This T cell receptor beta chain is from a study of long-term antiretroviral therapy in people with HIV. The CDR3 runs to 15 residues. Deletions cut 0 bases from V and 2 bases from J, with 11 bases between. Germline loops: CDR1 MGHRA, CDR2 YSYEKL. Survey-level immunoSEQ v3.0 assays were run. Measured with immunoSEQ multiplex PCR; TCRdb has only the in-frame clones, and not every one. The sample has tens of thousands of clones; about four fifths are singletons. The starting material was unsorted PBMCs, obtained 0.5 years before starting antiretroviral therapy. The sequence derives from a man between 40 and 49 years old with HIV. The chain carries TRBV4-1 and TRBJ2-7; D remains unclear. In DNA, the CDR3 is TGCGCCAGCAGCCAAGAGGTTGACCTTCCCTACGAGCAGTACTTC. This gives the protein CASSQEVDLPYEQYF.